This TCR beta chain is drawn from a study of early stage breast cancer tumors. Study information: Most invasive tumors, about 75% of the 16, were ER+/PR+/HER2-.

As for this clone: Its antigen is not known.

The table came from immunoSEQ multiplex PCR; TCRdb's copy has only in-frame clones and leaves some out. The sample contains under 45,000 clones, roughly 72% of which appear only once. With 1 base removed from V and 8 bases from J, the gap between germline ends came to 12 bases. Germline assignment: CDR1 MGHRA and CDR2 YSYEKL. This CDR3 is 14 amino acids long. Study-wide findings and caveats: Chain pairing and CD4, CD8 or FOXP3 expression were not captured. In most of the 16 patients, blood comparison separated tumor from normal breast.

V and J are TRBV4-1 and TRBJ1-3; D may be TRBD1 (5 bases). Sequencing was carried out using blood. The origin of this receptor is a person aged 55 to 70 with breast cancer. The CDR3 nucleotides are TGCGCCAGCAGCCAAGCCGGGCAGGGATACACCATATATTTT. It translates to CASSQAGQGYTIYF.